Each of the 23 T cell receptor beta chains below was sequenced from the same sample in a study of T-cell memory formation after mild COVID-19. TCRdb redid the calling of the 5' RACE reads with MiXCR, one entry per CDR3 protein. The sample has around 450,000 distinct CDR3 sequences; 20% are singletons. Source material: PBMCs or a T cell subset sorted from them (not recorded which). The receptors stem from an adult woman who had mild COVID-19 (a few samples of this study predate the infection). Cell type and time point are not known.

The CDR3 spells CASTLKGGGNQPQHF. The CDR3 nucleotides read TGTGCCAGCACCCTCAAGGGGGGGGGGAATCAGCCCCAGCATTTT. The chain employs TRBV21-1 and TRBJ1-5; no DNA check was done on the table's D call, TRBD1. TRBV21-1 is a listed pseudogene. The CDR3 totals 15 residues.

The chain carries TRBV12-3 or TRBV12-4 and TRBJ1-5, with D maybe TRBD1 (5 bases). V was shortened by 6 bases and J by 0 bases, with 9 bases between the two germline ends. The CDR3 loop spans 14 amino acids. This CDR3 is CASRSTASNQPQHF. CDR3 sequence (DNA): TGTGCCAGCAGGTCGACAGCTAGCAATCAGCCCCAGCATTTT.

The V gene is TRBV12-3 or TRBV12-4, the J gene TRBJ2-1, with 7 bases that match TRBD1. CDR3 length: 14 amino acids. Trimming removed 8 bases from V and 8 bases from J; junction bases left unmatched: 12. The CDR3 coding sequence is TGTGCCAGCTTGATGGGCAGGGGGATGTATGAGCAGTTCTTC. This encodes CASLMGRGMYEQFF.

DNA of the CDR3: TGTGCCAGCAGCTCGACTAGGACAGGGAATCAGCCCCAGCATTTT. It is translated as CASSSTRTGNQPQHF. The chain employs TRBV6-5 and TRBJ1-5; TRBD1 matches 8 bases. The germline CDR1 and CDR2 sequences are MNHEY and SVGAGI. The CDR3 is 15 residues long. Trimming took 6 bases from V and 4 from J; bases not matched to a gene: 8.

The table lists this clonotype with a few counts. This sequence joins TRBV20-1 and TRBJ2-7; D not resolved. The germline CDR1 and CDR2 sequences are DFQATT and SNEGSKA (reference sequence). V was pared by 0 bases and J by 2 bases, with 11 bases between. The CDR3 runs to 14 residues. The chain's CDR3 is CSARDRLSTYEQYF. The DNA for the CDR3 is TGCAGTGCTAGAGATCGTCTTTCTACCTACGAGCAGTACTTC.

The chain combines TRBV10-3 with TRBJ2-7; D is undetermined. The CDR3 is made up of 13 amino acids. Trimming took off 6 bases at V and 7 bases at J, with 16 bases between the two ends. Germline V gene sequence: CDR1 ENHRY, CDR2 SYGVKD. In DNA, the CDR3 is TGTGCCATCAGGGCTGACACCCTCGGGGAGCAGTACTTC. Translated: CAIRADTLGEQYF.

The chain's CDR3 is CASSSNAVVGYTF. CDR3 nucleotide sequence: TGTGCCAGCAGTTCGAATGCGGTCGTTGGCTACACCTTC. The chain recombines TRBV12-3 or TRBV12-4 with TRBJ1-2; D is unresolved. The CDR3 sequence is 13 residues long. Trimming took 4 bases from V and 7 from J, leaving 13 bases between them.

This clonotype came up a few times. This chain joins TRBV15 and TRBJ2-3; 7 bases line up with TRBD1. The germline gives CDR1 LNHNV, CDR2 YYDKDF (reference sequence). V shed 4 bases and J 10 bases; nucleotides not matched to a gene: 11. There are 14 residues in the CDR3. Written as DNA, the CDR3 is TGTGCCACCAGCACCCGAACGACAGGGCGGTCGCAGTATTTT. Its protein is CATSTRTTGRSQYF.

There are a few counts of this clonotype. CDR3 amino acids: CASSLSGSLGYNEQFF. DNA of the CDR3: TGTGCCAGCAGCTTGAGCGGGAGTTTGGGTTACAATGAGCAGTTCTTC. The chain employs TRBV7-9 and TRBJ2-1, with 8 bases lining up with TRBD2. The V segment lost 3 bases and the J segment 4 bases; nucleotides outside the gene matches: 8. Germline CDR1 reads SEHNR; CDR2 reads FQNEAQ (reference sequence). The CDR3 extends over 16 amino acids.

This rearrangement joins TRBV10-3 to TRBJ1-3; D gene ambiguous. The CDR3 is 14 residues long. Germline lookup yields CDR1 ENHRY and CDR2 SYGVKD. V lost 6 bases and J 0 bases, leaving 9 bases between the germline ends. This CDR3 reads CAIRSESSGNTIYF. As DNA, the CDR3 is TGTGCCATCAGATCAGAGAGCTCTGGAAACACCATATATTTT.

This clonotype was detected only a few times. This chain uses TRBV20-1 with TRBJ2-1; D might be TRBD2 (6 bases). The CDR3 totals 16 residues. V shed 7 bases and J shed 0 bases, with 19 bases lying between them. Germline V gives CDR1 DFQATT, CDR2 SNEGSKA (reference sequence). CDR3 in DNA: TGCAGTGTCATTGTATCTAGCGCCAGCTCCTACAATGAGCAGTTCTTC. This sequence encodes CSVIVSSASSYNEQFF.

J is TRBJ2-5 and V is TRBV11-2; TRBD1 agrees at 8 bases. CDR1 and CDR2 (germline): SGHAT, FQNNGV. The CDR3 is 14 residues long. V shed 3 bases and J 2 bases; nucleotides not matched to a gene: 2. The CDR3: CASSLDREQETQYF. DNA of the CDR3: TGTGCCAGCAGCTTGGACAGGGAACAAGAGACCCAGTACTTC. Using reference TRBV11-2 and TRBJ2-5 for the parts outside the CDR3, the full variable domain is EAGVAQSPRYKIIEKRQSVAFWCNPISGHATLYWYQQILGQGPKLLIQFQNNGVVDDSQLPKDRFSAERLKGVDSTLKIQPAKLEDSAVYLCASSLDREQETQYFGPGTRLLVL.

This clonotype appeared a single time. A much larger clone is a single base away; this may be a read error. This chain uses TRBV5-1 with TRBJ2-5; weak D call: TRBD1 (5 bases). V was cut by 0 bases and J by 1 base, with 7 bases left in between. CDR1 and CDR2 (germline): SGHRS, YFSETQ. The length of the CDR3 is 14 residues. As DNA, the CDR3 is TGCGCCAGCAGCTTGGGACAGTCCCAAGAGACCCAGTACTTC. The encoded protein is CASSLGQSQETQYF.

This clonotype was detected only a few times. This rearrangement joins TRBV7-2 to TRBJ1-2; no clear D. V lost 1 base and J lost 8, with 11 bases in between. The CDR3 extends over 13 amino acids. CDR1 and CDR2 (germline): SGHTA, FQGNSA. The CDR3, as DNA: TGTGCCAGCAGCTTAGGGCGAGCGGGGGGCTACACCTTC. As protein: CASSLGRAGGYTF.

This clonotype was seen a few times. In DNA form, the CDR3 reads TGTGCCAGTAGGGGGGCGCCCTCGGGTGAGCAGTTCTTC. Protein sequence: CASRGAPSGEQFF. The chain is built from TRBV6-1 and TRBJ2-1; either TRBD1 or TRBD2 may fit D (6 bases each). The CDR3 loop spans 13 amino acids. CDR1 and CDR2 from the germline V gene are MNHNS and SASEGT. Trimming took off 9 bases at V and 9 bases at J, with 18 bases between the two ends.

The table lists this clonotype with a few counts. The rearrangement uses TRBV29-1 and TRBJ2-2, with 7 bases that match TRBD2. CDR3 length: 15 residues. Germline CDR1 reads SQVTM; CDR2 reads ANQGSEA. With V trimmed by 1 base and J by 1 base, 3 bases remained unmatched. This CDR3 reads CSVEAGGVNTGELFF. The CDR3, as DNA: TGCAGCGTTGAAGCGGGAGGTGTGAACACCGGGGAGCTGTTTTTT.

This clonotype was observed a few times. This chain connects TRBV15 to TRBJ1-5; no definite D call. V was clipped by 1 base and J by 7 bases, with 8 bases between them. The CDR3 extends over 13 amino acids. Germline CDR1 reads LNHNV; CDR2 reads YYDKDF (reference sequence). The CDR3 loop reads CATSRAFGQPQHF. The CDR3 coding sequence is TGTGCCACCAGCAGAGCCTTCGGGCAGCCCCAGCATTTT.

This clonotype was counted many times. The CDR3 loop reads CARPWDSLCLSYNEQFF. CDR3 nucleotide sequence: TGTGCCAGGCCCTGGGACTCGCTCTGCCTTTCCTACAATGAGCAGTTCTTC. The chain is built from TRBV12-3 or TRBV12-4 and TRBJ2-1; TRBD2 is a possible D gene (6 bases). The ends were cut back, 9 bases at V and 1 base at J, with 22 bases in the middle. This CDR3 has 17 residues.

The genes are TRBV4-1 and TRBJ1-2; unclear D gene. The germline V gene has CDR1 MGHRA and CDR2 YSYEKL. This CDR3 contains 15 residues. V lost 1 base to trimming and J lost 7 bases, with 16 bases between them. CDR3 sequence (DNA): TGCGCCAGCAGCCAAGGTAACAACCTCTTGGCTGGCTACACCTTC. This gives the protein CASSQGNNLLAGYTF.

The V gene is TRBV24-1, the J gene TRBJ2-2, with 9 nucleotides matching TRBD1. The junction had 4 bases not matched to a gene; V was cut back by 2 bases and J by 4 bases. The CDR3 contains 16 residues. Per the germline V gene, CDR1 is KGHDR and CDR2 is SFDVKD. CDR3 sequence: CATSDSGTGPTGELFF. The CDR3 nucleotides are TGTGCCACCAGTGATTCCGGGACAGGGCCCACCGGGGAGCTGTTTTTT.

This clonotype was picked up a small number of times. The V and J genes are TRBV3-1 and TRBJ1-2; no clear D. Germline V gene data show CDR1 as LGHDT and CDR2 as YNNKEL (reference sequence). The CDR3 spans 13 residues. V gave up 7 bases and J gave up 5 bases, with 14 bases separating them. The CDR3 nucleotides read TGTGCCAGCACCAACAGCGTCGGGTATGGCTACACCTTC. Translated: CASTNSVGYGYTF.

This clonotype was counted a few times. The chain is built from TRBV5-1 and TRBJ2-3; TRBD2 matches 8 bases. CDR1 and CDR2 from the germline V gene are SGHRS and YFSETQ. V was clipped by 4 bases and J by 4 bases; unmatched bases: 8. The CDR3 extends over 15 amino acids. Written as DNA, the CDR3 is TGCGCCAGCAGCATAGCGGGACCCGGTTCAGATACGCAGTATTTT. Translating it yields CASSIAGPGSDTQYF.

This clonotype was recorded once. This chain links TRBV11-2 with TRBJ2-7; D possibly matches TRBD1 or TRBD2 (5 bases each). V shed 4 bases and J shed 3 bases, with 10 bases lying between them. The CDR3 spans 13 residues. Looked up from germline, CDR1 is SGHAT and CDR2 is FQNNGV. CDR3 nucleotide sequence: TGTGCCAGCAGCTCCGGGACCCTCTACGAGCAGTACTTC. Amino acid sequence: CASSSGTLYEQYF.